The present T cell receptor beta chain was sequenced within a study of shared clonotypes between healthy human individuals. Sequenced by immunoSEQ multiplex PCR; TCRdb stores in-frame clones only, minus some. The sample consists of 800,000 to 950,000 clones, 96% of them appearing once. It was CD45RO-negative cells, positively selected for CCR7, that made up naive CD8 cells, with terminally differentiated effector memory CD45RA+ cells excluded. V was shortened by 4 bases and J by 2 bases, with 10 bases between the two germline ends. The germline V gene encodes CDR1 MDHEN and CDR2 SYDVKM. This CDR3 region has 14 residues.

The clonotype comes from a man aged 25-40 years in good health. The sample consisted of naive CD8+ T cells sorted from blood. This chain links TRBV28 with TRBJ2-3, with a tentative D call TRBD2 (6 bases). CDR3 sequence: CASSSLATTDTQYF. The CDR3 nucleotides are TGTGCCAGCAGTTCCCTAGCGACCACAGATACGCAGTATTTT.